Following are 29 T cell receptor beta chains from one sample sequenced in a study of blood T cell repertoires in COVID-19. Clones were read by immunoSEQ multiplex PCR, and TCRdb kept only the in-frame ones, dropping some. The repertoire has roughly 230,000 clones, nearly 90% of them found once; the top ten carry around 2.3%. Material for sequencing was peripheral blood. These receptors all come from a woman aged 55-70 years with COVID-19, enrolled during active disease.

The chain joins TRBV4-3 to TRBJ1-2, with D uncertain. The germline V gene has CDR1 LGHNA and CDR2 YSLEER. Deletions cut 2 bases from V and 2 bases from J, with 12 bases between. This CDR3 has 15 residues. The CDR3 sequence: CASSQRREGNYGYTF. The CDR3 DNA sequence: TGCGCCAGCAGCCAAAGGAGGGAGGGCAACTATGGCTACACCTTC.

The chain employs TRBV6-5 and TRBJ1-4, with D tentatively TRBD1 (5 bases). Germline loops: CDR1 MNHEY, CDR2 SVGAGI. This CDR3 spans 15 amino acids. V was pared by 2 bases and J by 5 bases, with 12 bases between. The CDR3 protein is CASSYTRVKNEKLFF. CDR3 coding DNA: TGTGCCAGCAGTTACACCAGGGTTAAGAATGAAAAACTGTTTTTT.

The chain uses TRBV19 and TRBJ1-4; weak D call: TRBD1 (6 bases). V lost 6 bases to trimming and J lost 8 bases, with 19 bases between them. In germline, CDR1 is LNHDA, CDR2 SQIVND (reference sequence). The length of the CDR3 is 15 residues. CDR3 sequence (DNA): TGTGCCAGTAGACCCCCACAGGGTTATTCGGAAAAACTGTTTTTT. This sequence encodes CASRPPQGYSEKLFF.

In DNA form, the CDR3 reads TGCGCCAGCAGCTTGACTGTCACAGGGAAAAATTCACCCCTCCACTTT. Translation: CASSLTVTGKNSPLHF. This chain connects TRBV5-1 to TRBJ1-6, with D perhaps matching TRBD1 (6 bases). This CDR3 region has 16 residues. The germline V gene encodes CDR1 SGHRS and CDR2 YFSETQ. V lost 1 base and J 7 bases, leaving 15 bases between the germline ends. The entire variable domain, with the rest obtained from reference TRBV5-1 and TRBJ1-6, is as follows: KAGVTQTPRYLIKTRGQQVTLSCSPISGHRSVSWYQQTPGQGLQFLFEYFSETQRNKGNFPGRFSGRQFSNSRSEMNVSTLELGDSALYLCASSLTVTGKNSPLHFGNGTRLTVT.

The chain couples TRBV19 to TRBJ2-2; a possible D gene is TRBD1 (6 bases). Germline V lookup: CDR1 LNHDA, CDR2 SQIVND (reference sequence). The V end was cut by 6 bases, the J end by 3 bases, with 11 bases between. The CDR3 has 14 residues. The CDR3 sequence is CASRETGHTGELFF. In DNA, the CDR3 is TGTGCCAGTAGAGAGACAGGCCACACCGGGGAGCTGTTTTTT.

This chain uses TRBV6-4 with TRBJ2-3; TRBD1 agrees at 9 bases. This CDR3 region has 15 residues. Germline assignment: CDR1 MRHNA and CDR2 SNTAGT. The V and J ends lost 6 bases and 2 bases, in that order; junction bases with no gene match: 6. The CDR3 loop is CASSATGGFTDTQYF. CDR3 DNA: TGTGCCAGCAGCGCGACAGGGGGATTCACAGATACGCAGTATTTT.

This rearrangement joins TRBV7-9 to TRBJ1-4; D possibly corresponds to TRBD1 (6 bases). V was cut by 1 base and J by 1 base, with 13 bases left in between. Germline V gene lookup returns CDR1 SEHNR and CDR2 FQNEAQ (reference sequence). The CDR3 sequence is 17 residues long. Here the CDR3 DNA reads TGTGCCAGCAGCTTAGATAACAGGGCAGGAACTAATGAAAAACTGTTTTTT. Protein: CASSLDNRAGTNEKLFF. Filled out from reference TRBV7-9 and TRBJ1-4, the complete variable domain reads DTGVSQNPRHKITKRGQNVTFRCDPISEHNRLYWYRQTLGQGPEFLTYFQNEAQLEKSRLLSDRFSAERPKGSFSTLEIQRTEQGDSAMYLCASSLDNRAGTNEKLFFGSGTQLSVL.

The J gene is TRBJ2-1, the V gene TRBV5-8; 7 bases are a match to TRBD1. Trimming removed 2 bases from V and 7 bases from J; junction bases left unmatched: 6. CDR3 length equals 14 residues. The germline V gene has CDR1 SGHTS and CDR2 YDEGEE. DNA of the CDR3: TGTGCCAGCAGCTTAAAGGGGGCGATGAATGAGCAGTTCTTC. It is translated as CASSLKGAMNEQFF.

The V call is TRBV20-1, the J call TRBJ1-5; D not resolved. This CDR3 is 13 amino acids long. V was pared by 3 bases and J by 7 bases, with 13 bases between. Germline CDR1 is DFQATT and CDR2 is SNEGSKA (reference sequence). CDR3 bases: TGCAGTGCTAGTAGCCCTCGCGTCCAGCCCCAGCATTTT. Amino acids: CSASSPRVQPQHF.

This rearrangement joins TRBV6-5 to TRBJ1-5; no firm D call. CDR3 length: 12 residues. Germline loops: CDR1 MNHEY, CDR2 SVGAGI. Trimming removed 4 bases at V and 7 bases at J, with 8 bases between. CDR3 in DNA: TGTGCCAGCAGTTTACCGGGGCAGCCCCAGCATTTT. Protein product: CASSLPGQPQHF.

This clone was seen only once. The genes are TRBV11-3 and TRBJ2-7; maybe TRBD2 (7 bases). The CDR3 has 13 amino acids. The V gene's germline CDR1 is SGHNT and CDR2 YENEEA. Trimming shortened V by 1 base and J by 5 bases, and 9 bases separated the two germline ends. This CDR3 is CASSLGGGDEQYF. CDR3 sequence (DNA): TGTGCCAGCAGCTTAGGAGGGGGGGACGAGCAGTACTTC.

The V call is TRBV6-4, the J call TRBJ1-1, with 8 nucleotides matching TRBD1. Looked up from germline, CDR1 is MRHNA and CDR2 is SNTAGT. The junction had 12 bases not matched to a gene; V was cut back by 8 bases and J by 4 bases. The CDR3 has 15 amino acids. CDR3 in DNA: TGTGCCAGCGGACAGGGCCAACCCCCATTCACTGAAGCTTTCTTT. Translating gives CASGQGQPPFTEAFF.

This sequence joins TRBV6-5 and TRBJ1-2, with 7 bases that match TRBD1. The germline V gene encodes CDR1 MNHEY and CDR2 SVGAGI. V lost 3 bases to trimming and J lost 3 bases; unmatched junction nucleotides: 7. There are 15 residues in the CDR3. The CDR3 here is CASSYSGTVDYGYTF. Here the CDR3 DNA reads TGTGCCAGCAGTTATTCAGGGACAGTGGACTATGGCTACACCTTC.

V and J are TRBV24-1 and TRBJ2-5; 7 bases agree with TRBD1. Germline values: CDR1 KGHDR, CDR2 SFDVKD. The CDR3 extends over 14 amino acids. The junction had 0 bases not matched to a gene; V was cut back by 0 bases and J by 3 bases. In DNA, the CDR3 is TGTGCCACCAGTGATTTGGGACAGGAAGAGACCCAGTACTTC. This codes for CATSDLGQEETQYF.

The V gene is TRBV2, the J gene TRBJ2-1, with TRBD2 as a possible D gene (6 bases). The V end was cut by 6 bases, the J end by 3 bases, with 15 bases between. The CDR3 is made up of 15 amino acids. The germline V gene has CDR1 SNHLY and CDR2 FYNNEI. The CDR3 spells CASRTGTGSYNEQFF. The CDR3 coding sequence is TGTGCCAGCAGGACCGGGACTGGAAGCTACAATGAGCAGTTCTTC.

The chain links TRBV7-2 to TRBJ1-1; TRBD1 agrees at 7 bases. Germline V CDR1 and CDR2: SGHTA, FQGNSA. CDR3 length: 15 amino acids. V trimming: 5 bases; J trimming: 0 bases; junction bases outside the gene matches: 6. CDR3 bases: TGTGCCAGCAGCCAAAACAGGGGCATGAACACTGAAGCTTTCTTT. It is translated as CASSQNRGMNTEAFF.

The J gene is TRBJ2-1, the V gene TRBV11-2, with 7 bases identical to TRBD1. The CDR3 extends over 14 amino acids. The V gene's germline CDR1 is SGHAT and CDR2 FQNNGV. J was trimmed by 7 bases and V by 1 base; bases with no gene match: 4. The CDR3 region is CASSLAETGNEQFF. The CDR3 bases are TGTGCCAGCAGCTTAGCAGAGACAGGGAATGAGCAGTTCTTC.

This clone was observed a single time. The chain links TRBV6-5 to TRBJ2-7, with 10 nucleotides matching TRBD1. Germline V CDR1 and CDR2: MNHEY, SVGAGI. V trimming: 7 bases; J trimming: 2 bases; junction bases outside the gene matches: 2. This CDR3 spans 13 amino acids. In DNA, the CDR3 is TGTGCCAGCAAAGGGACAGGGGCCTACGAGCAGTACTTC. It codes for CASKGTGAYEQYF.

This clone was counted a few times. This chain connects TRBV7-2 to TRBJ2-6; TRBD1 agrees at 12 bases. The CDR3 totals 15 residues. Germline CDR1 reads SGHTA; CDR2 reads FQGNSA. With V trimmed by 3 bases and J by 11 bases, 5 bases remained unmatched. CDR3 nucleotides: TGTGCCAGCAGCTTCGGGACAGGGGGCGGTCACGTCCTGACTTTC. This gives the protein CASSFGTGGGHVLTF.

This clone showed up just once. The chain employs TRBV7-2 and TRBJ1-1; 8 bases match TRBD1. Per germline, CDR1 SGHTA and CDR2 FQGNSA. The trim removed 1 base at V and 4 bases at J, leaving 8 bases unmatched. This CDR3 has 16 amino acids. The CDR3 here is CASSLVGQGGFTEAFF. The CDR3 nucleotides are TGTGCCAGCAGCTTAGTAGGACAGGGAGGGTTCACTGAAGCTTTCTTT.

The CDR3 DNA follows: TGTGCCAGCAGCTTGGCAGGGGACCTCTCTGGAAACACCATATATTTT. Translation gives CASSLAGDLSGNTIYF. The J gene is TRBJ1-3, the V gene TRBV5-4; weak D call: TRBD1 (6 bases). The CDR3 runs 16 residues. Germline CDR1 reads SGHNT; CDR2 reads YYREEE (reference sequence). The V gene lost 0 bases and the J gene lost 0 bases, with 10 bases spanning the gap.

V gene TRBV5-5 combines with J gene TRBJ2-7, with a weak D call TRBD1 (6 bases). The germline CDR1 and CDR2 sequences are SGHKS and YYEKEE (reference sequence). The V end was cut by 2 bases, the J end by 5 bases, with 11 bases between. The CDR3 spans 13 residues. The DNA for the CDR3 is TGTGCCAGCAGCTTCCAGGGGTCCGACGAGCAGTACTTC. It is translated as CASSFQGSDEQYF.

Only a few counts were recorded for this clone. This chain joins TRBV6-4 and TRBJ2-1; TRBD2 aligns across 12 bases. The trim removed 3 bases at V and 8 bases at J, leaving 5 bases unmatched. Germline V gives CDR1 MRHNA, CDR2 SNTAGT. The CDR3 totals 15 residues. The DNA of the CDR3 is TGTGCCAGCAGTGATAGGACTAGCGGGGTCGATGAGCAGTTCTTC. Its translation: CASSDRTSGVDEQFF.

This clone has only a few counts. The V gene is TRBV7-3, the J gene TRBJ1-2, with D tentatively TRBD1 (5 bases). The germline V gene has CDR1 SGHTA and CDR2 FQGTGA. V gave up 2 bases and J gave up 4 bases, with 14 bases separating them. The CDR3 runs 15 residues. In nucleotides, the CDR3 is TGTGCCAGCAGCTTATCCTCGGGGGTCGGCTATGGCTACACCTTC. Amino acids: CASSLSSGVGYGYTF.

J is TRBJ2-2 and V is TRBV19, with D possibly being TRBD1 (5 bases). Trimming left V 1 base short and J 0 bases short, with 18 bases between. Germline loops: CDR1 LNHDA, CDR2 SQIVND (reference sequence). The length of the CDR3 is 19 residues. The chain's CDR3 is CASSIASGLGAANTGELFF. CDR3 DNA sequence: TGTGCCAGTAGTATAGCCTCTGGGTTAGGGGCGGCGAACACCGGGGAGCTGTTTTTT.

The V call is TRBV5-1, the J call TRBJ2-7; 8 nucleotides align to TRBD1. CDR3 length: 16 residues. The germline gives CDR1 SGHRS, CDR2 YFSETQ. Trimming removed 2 bases from V and 4 bases from J; junction bases left unmatched: 11. The CDR3 here is CASSFGAAGGGYEQYF. The CDR3 DNA follows: TGCGCCAGCAGCTTCGGGGCGGCAGGGGGCGGGTACGAGCAGTACTTC.

This clone was seen more than once but under ten times. V usage is TRBV27 and J usage is TRBJ2-1; TRBD1 matches 8 bases. CDR3 size: 16 residues. Germline V gene lookup returns CDR1 MNHEY and CDR2 SMNVEV (reference sequence). The ends lost 5 bases at V and 7 bases at J; junction bases unmatched: 13. The CDR3 loop reads CASSPPGTGGVNEQFF. CDR3 bases: TGTGCCAGCAGTCCCCCCGGGACAGGTGGGGTTAATGAGCAGTTCTTC.

This chain connects TRBV10-3 to TRBJ1-1; no clear D gene. The CDR3 sequence is 14 residues long. Germline CDR1 ENHRY, CDR2 SYGVKD. Deletions cut 7 bases from V and 3 bases from J, with 15 bases between. CDR3 nucleotides: TGTGCCATCAAGTTAAACAGCGGGGACACTGAAGCTTTCTTT. Its translation is CAIKLNSGDTEAFF.

With respect to this clone: One junction end disagrees with the germline gene, perhaps due to a read error. The chain joins TRBV7-7 to TRBJ2-5; D uncertain. Germline CDR1 SSHAT, CDR2 FNYEAQ (reference sequence). CDR3 size: 17 residues. For the CDR3, the DNA is TGTGCTAGCAGCTTACGTGTCGGCGGTGGTTACCAAGAGACCCAGTACTTC. Amino acid sequence: CASSLRVGGGYQETQYF. The full variable domain, rest sourced from reference TRBV7-7 and TRBJ2-5, is GAGVSQSPRYKVTKRGQDVTLRCDPISSHATLYWYQQALGQGPEFLTYFNYEAQPDKSGLPSDRFSAERPEGSISTLTIQRTEQRDSAMYRCASSLRVGGGYQETQYFGPGTRLLVL.